This is a list of T cell receptor beta chains from one sample in a study of blood T cell repertoires in COVID-19. Method: immunoSEQ multiplex PCR; TCRdb's copy keeps in-frame clones and lacks some. Among under 75,000 clones listed, about 91% were seen once. The sequencing input was peripheral blood. The receptors here all came from a man aged 50 to 59 with active COVID-19. Each CDR3 is given with its conserved first and last residue. The D gene is left open where the match is weak. Clone size appears in some rows only: once, few, many, or a class for an expanded clone.

.	.	TRBV3-1/TRBV3-2	TRBJ2-5	TGTGCCAGCAGTCTAGGGGGAACGGAGACCCAGTACTTC	CASSLGGTETQYF
.	TRBD2	TRBV7-2	TRBJ2-5	TGTGCCAGCAGCTCTCACTTTACTAGCGGGGGGGCCCGGGAGACCCAGTACTTC	CASSSHFTSGGARETQYF
.	TRBD2	TRBV7-2	TRBJ2-7	TGTGCCAGCAGCTATTTTAGCGGGGGGGACTACGAGCAGTACTTC	CASSYFSGGDYEQYF
.	TRBD1	TRBV6-5	TRBJ1-2	TGTGCCACAGGAAGGACAGGGGGGAATAACCATGGCTACACCTTC	CATGRTGGNNHGYTF
.	.	TRBV18	TRBJ1-1	TGTGCCAGCTCACCGGGGGGGCGGGACACTGAAGCTTTCTTT	CASSPGGRDTEAFF
.	TRBD1	TRBV5-8	TRBJ1-4	TGTGCCAGCAGCCCGGACAGGGGGCATGGTAATGAAAAACTGTTTTTT	CASSPDRGHGNEKLFF
.	.	TRBV12-3/TRBV12-4	TRBJ2-5	TGTGCCAGCAGGGCCCAAGAGACCCAGTACTTC	CASRAQETQYF
few	TRBD1	TRBV7-3	TRBJ2-7	TGTGCCAGCAGCGCAGGGGGCAGCTACGAGCAGTACTTC	CASSAGGSYEQYF
.	TRBD2	TRBV4-3	TRBJ2-3	TGCGCCAGCAGCCGCCAGCGGGGGGGCCAAGATACGCAGTATTTT	CASSRQRGGQDTQYF
once	TRBD1	TRBV2	TRBJ1-2	TGTGCCAGCGACCCGGAGGGGGCGGACTATGGCTACACCTTC	CASDPEGADYGYTF
once	.	TRBV5-5	TRBJ1-5	TGTGCCAGCAGCTTGGTTTTGGGCAGGGCGGCGCCCCAGCATTTT	CASSLVLGRAAPQHF
.	TRBD2	TRBV11-3	TRBJ2-1	TGTGCCAGCAGCTCCCCGCGGGGGGTGGTTAATTACAATGAGCAGTTCTTC	CASSSPRGVVNYNEQFF
once	.	TRBV11-3	TRBJ1-1	TGTGCCAGCAGCTATGTCAGAGGCACTGAAGCTTTCTTT	CASSYVRGTEAFF
.	TRBD1	TRBV11-2	TRBJ1-1	TGTGCCAGCAGCTTAGGACAGGGCACTGAAGCTTTCTTT	CASSLGQGTEAFF
.	TRBD2	TRBV4-3	TRBJ2-4	TGCGCCAGCAGCCAAGATGTTCAGACTAGCGGGCCTGAACGACTAGCCAAAAACATTCAGTACTTC	CASSQDVQTSGPERLAKNIQYF
once	.	TRBV6-5	TRBJ1-6	TGTGCCAGCAGGACAGATAGGAATTCACCCCTCCACTTT	CASRTDRNSPLHF
.	TRBD1	TRBV5-1	TRBJ1-2	TGCGCCAGCAGCCTTCCGGACAGGGCATACTATGGCTACACCTTC	CASSLPDRAYYGYTF